This T cell receptor (beta chain) comes out of a study of graft-versus-host responses after intestinal transplantation. The data were produced by immunoSEQ multiplex PCR, yet TCRdb's version contains in-frame clones alone and is incomplete. Of more than 20,000 clones listed, roughly nine tenths are singletons. Looked up from germline, CDR1 is MNHEY and CDR2 is SVGAGI. Trimming shortened V by 6 bases and J by 4 bases, and 18 bases separated the two germline ends. The CDR3 loop spans 15 amino acids. The rearrangement uses TRBV6-5 and TRBJ1-2, with no clear D. Source: PBMCs, taken around 65 days after intestinal transplantation. The sequence was obtained from a human patient who received an intestinal transplant, so some T cells may come from the graft donor. The CDR3: CASSADLGSSYGYTF. The CDR3 nucleotides read TGTGCCAGCAGCGCCGACTTGGGATCCTCCTATGGCTACACCTTC.